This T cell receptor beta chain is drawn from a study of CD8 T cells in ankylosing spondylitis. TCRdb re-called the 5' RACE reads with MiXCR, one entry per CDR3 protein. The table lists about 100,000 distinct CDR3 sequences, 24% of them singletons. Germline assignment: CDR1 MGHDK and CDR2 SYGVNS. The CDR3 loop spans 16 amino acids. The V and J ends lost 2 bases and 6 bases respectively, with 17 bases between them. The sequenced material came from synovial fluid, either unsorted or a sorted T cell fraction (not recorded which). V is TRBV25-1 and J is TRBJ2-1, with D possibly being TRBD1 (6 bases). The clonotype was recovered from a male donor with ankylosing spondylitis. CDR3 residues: CASSESVAGRGNEQFF. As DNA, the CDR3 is TGTGCCAGCAGTGAAAGCGTTGCGGGCAGGGGCAATGAGCAGTTCTTC.